The 6 T cell receptor beta chains reported below all come from one sample, sequenced in a study of blood T cell repertoires in COVID-19 (dated by TCRdb to 2018 to 2020). The library was prepared using the immunoSEQ multiplex PCR assay. Drawn from immuneACCESS, this table holds only the in-frame rearrangements with V and J called that TCRdb kept. Clones are partly lost; checked studies trace under half to an unresolved V gene and leave the rest unexplained. This sample comprises about 86,000 clones, more than 60% of them detected only once. The ten biggest clones cover over 9% of the sample. The sample was peripheral blood. These receptor sequences come from a man aged 65-85 years with acute or convalescent COVID-19.

V is TRBV6-2 or TRBV6-3 and J is TRBJ2-7; D unclear. This CDR3 has 17 residues. The germline V gene encodes CDR1 MNHEY and CDR2 SVGEGT. Trimming shortened V by 6 bases and J by 2 bases, and 23 bases separated the two germline ends. The CDR3 protein is CASSPPARRKRTYEQYF. In DNA, the CDR3 is TGTGCCAGCAGCCCCCCCGCTAGGCGGAAAAGAACCTACGAGCAGTACTTC.

This clone was found once. The V gene is TRBV6-5, the J gene TRBJ1-4, with 7 bases matching TRBD1. Germline V gives CDR1 MNHEY, CDR2 SVGAGI. This CDR3 region has 15 residues. V shed 5 bases, J shed 7 bases, and the junction held 10 bases outside the gene matches. The chain's CDR3 is CASSQTGITVEKLFF. CDR3 DNA sequence: TGTGCCAGCAGTCAGACAGGGATTACCGTTGAAAAACTGTTTTTT.

This clone occurred once. This chain connects TRBV6-6 to TRBJ1-6, with 7 bases identical to TRBD1. With 6 bases clipped from V and 8 bases from J, the junction kept 4 bases outside the gene matches. The length of the CDR3 is 13 residues. Germline CDR1 and CDR2: MNHNY and SVGAGI (reference sequence). The CDR3 here is CASSPDRDSPLHF. CDR3 in DNA: TGTGCCAGCAGCCCCGACAGGGATTCACCCCTCCACTTT.

Concerning this clone: The junction shows a germline mismatch at one end, possibly a read error. The chain employs TRBV18 and TRBJ2-7; 15 nucleotides line up with TRBD2. The V gene's germline CDR1 is KGHSH and CDR2 LQKENI. There are 19 residues in the CDR3. CDR3 in amino acids: CASSTPGLAGGFSSYEQYF. In nucleotides, the CDR3 is TGTGCCAGCTCAACACCGGGACTAGCGGGGGGCTTTAGCTCCTACGAGCAGTACTTC.

V and J are TRBV10-2 and TRBJ2-1; 12 nucleotides agree with TRBD2. The ends lost 8 bases at V and 6 bases at J; junction bases unmatched: 5. This CDR3 contains 14 residues. Germline values: CDR1 WSHSY, CDR2 SAAADI. Written as DNA, the CDR3 is TGCGCCAGCTCACCGGGACTAGCGGGCAATGAGCAGTTCTTC. This encodes CASSPGLAGNEQFF.

This clone was picked up a small number of times. The J gene is TRBJ2-3, the V gene TRBV24-1, with 10 bases aligning to TRBD1. Per the germline V gene, CDR1 is KGHDR and CDR2 is SFDVKD. There are 15 residues in the CDR3. With V trimmed by 1 base and J by 4 bases, 1 base remained unmatched. CDR3 sequence reads: CATSDFGTGADTQYF. The CDR3 coding sequence is TGTGCCACCAGTGATTTTGGGACAGGGGCAGATACGCAGTATTTT.